What follows are 22 T cell receptor beta chains derived from one specimen sequenced in a study of T cells after yellow fever vaccination. TCRdb re-derived calls from the 5' RACE reads in MiXCR, one entry per CDR3 protein. The table shows about 340,000 distinct CDR3 sequences, with around 3.9% occurring only once. Specimen: PBMCs, collected 5 days after the yellow fever booster vaccination. Source of these receptors: a man aged 18 to 30 who received the YFV17D yellow fever vaccine.

The genes are TRBV2 and TRBJ2-3; D may match TRBD1 or TRBD2 (5 bases each). The V end was cut by 7 bases, the J end by 2 bases, with 13 bases between. The length of the CDR3 is 14 residues. Germline V CDR1 and CDR2: SNHLY, FYNNEI. The CDR3 spells CASMGPKSTDTQYF. The CDR3 coding sequence is TGTGCCAGCATGGGACCCAAGTCCACAGATACGCAGTATTTT.

This clonotype was seen at least ten times. The V gene is TRBV7-9, the J gene TRBJ2-1; D might be TRBD1 (5 bases). Trimming shortened V by 8 bases and J by 4 bases, and 18 bases separated the two germline ends. Looked up from germline, CDR1 is SEHNR and CDR2 is FQNEAQ (reference sequence). The length of the CDR3 is 15 residues. CDR3: CASQEARDRYNEQFF. The CDR3, as DNA: TGTGCCAGCCAAGAGGCCAGGGATCGATACAATGAGCAGTTCTTC.

This clonotype was seen a few times. This chain uses TRBV5-1 with TRBJ2-3; 8 nucleotides align to TRBD2. The CDR3 sequence is 16 residues long. Germline lookup yields CDR1 SGHRS and CDR2 YFSETQ. V shed 0 bases and J 2 bases; nucleotides not matched to a gene: 5. The CDR3 DNA reads as TGCGCCAGCAGCTTGGATACTAGCGGTATCACAGATACGCAGTATTTT. Encoded protein: CASSLDTSGITDTQYF. Variable domain in full (rest from reference TRBV5-1 and TRBJ2-3): KAGVTQTPRYLIKTRGQQVTLSCSPISGHRSVSWYQQTPGQGLQFLFEYFSETQRNKGNFPGRFSGRQFSNSRSEMNVSTLELGDSALYLCASSLDTSGITDTQYFGPGTRLTVL.

This clonotype was recorded many times. CDR3 in amino acids: CATLRDRADEQYF. CDR3 DNA sequence: TGTGCCACCCTCCGGGACAGGGCCGACGAGCAGTACTTC. The chain combines TRBV10-3 with TRBJ2-7, with 9 bases matching TRBD1. The J segment lost 5 bases and the V segment lost 10 bases, leaving 9 bases of the junction unmatched. The V gene's germline CDR1 is ENHRY and CDR2 SYGVKD. The CDR3 is made up of 13 amino acids.

This clonotype has a handful of counts. This chain joins TRBV29-1 and TRBJ2-3; D is undetermined. V dropped 1 base and J dropped 12 bases, with 11 bases sitting between them. The CDR3 sequence is 11 residues long. Germline values: CDR1 SQVTM, CDR2 ANQGSEA. As DNA, the CDR3 is TGCAGCGTTGAAGTGAGTCCCTCACAGTATTTT. Protein: CSVEVSPSQYF.

This clonotype occurred a few times. The V call is TRBV7-9, the J call TRBJ2-5; 8 bases fit TRBD2. Germline loops: CDR1 SEHNR, CDR2 FQNEAQ (reference sequence). The CDR3 totals 15 residues. The trim removed 4 bases at V and 5 bases at J, leaving 9 bases unmatched. CDR3 sequence (DNA): TGTGCCAGCAGCTACGGGAGGGGAAGGGGTGAGACCCAGTACTTC. Its protein product is CASSYGRGRGETQYF.

The table lists this clonotype with many counts. This chain uses TRBV28 with TRBJ2-7; 8 bases map to TRBD2. Germline assignment: CDR1 MDHEN and CDR2 SYDVKM. The CDR3 has 13 residues. The V segment lost 6 bases and the J segment 5 bases; nucleotides outside the gene matches: 6. CDR3 in DNA: TGTGCCAGCAGCTACCCGGGAGGGAACGAGCAGTACGTC. The encoded protein is CASSYPGGNEQYV.

Only a few counts were recorded for this clonotype. The chain recombines TRBV6-5 with TRBJ1-2; the D gene is possibly TRBD1 (5 bases). Germline CDR1 is MNHEY and CDR2 is SVGAGI. The CDR3 is 14 residues long. Trimming took off 5 bases at V and 4 bases at J, with 14 bases between the two ends. CDR3 DNA sequence: TGTGCCAGCAGTCGCTCAAGGGGTTTCTATGGCTACACCTTC. Encoded protein: CASSRSRGFYGYTF.

This clonotype was observed a few times. CDR3 region: CASSYSIGLGYTF. In DNA form, the CDR3 reads TGTGCCAGCAGTTACTCGATTGGGTTAGGCTACACCTTC. The chain is built from TRBV6-5 and TRBJ1-2; D unclear. The CDR3 has 13 amino acids. CDR1 is MNHEY, CDR2 SVGAGI, per germline. Trimming removed 0 bases at V and 8 bases at J, with 10 bases between.

The rearrangement links TRBV5-1 to TRBJ1-4; D is uncertain. Germline V gene data show CDR1 as SGHRS and CDR2 as YFSETQ. The CDR3 has 15 residues. V lost 0 bases to trimming and J lost 5 bases, with 11 bases between them. The CDR3 bases are TGCGCCAGCAGCTTGGTATCAGTCGGGAATGAAAAACTGTTTTTT. This codes for CASSLVSVGNEKLFF. Together with reference TRBV5-1 and TRBJ1-4, the CDR3 gives the full variable domain: KAGVTQTPRYLIKTRGQQVTLSCSPISGHRSVSWYQQTPGQGLQFLFEYFSETQRNKGNFPGRFSGRQFSNSRSEMNVSTLELGDSALYLCASSLVSVGNEKLFFGSGTQLSVL.

Remarks on this clonotype: This may be a read error, as it is one base from a much larger clone. The chain combines TRBV5-1 with TRBJ2-6, with D perhaps TRBD1 (5 bases). Germline V gene data show CDR1 as SGHRS and CDR2 as YFSETQ. This CDR3 comprises 17 residues. V was shortened by 3 bases and J by 0 bases, with 13 bases between the two germline ends. The DNA for the CDR3 is TGCGCCAGCAGCTCACGGGCAGGGCCCTCTGGGGCCAACGTCCTGACTTTC. Its protein product is CASSSRAGPSGANVLTF.

The chain links TRBV29-1 to TRBJ1-1; D not certain. Germline assignment: CDR1 SQVTM and CDR2 ANQGSEA. This CDR3 is 11 amino acids long. Deletions cut 4 bases from V and 6 bases from J, with 9 bases between. The CDR3 loop reads CSVVPEAEAFF. The CDR3 DNA reads TGCAGCGTTGTCCCAGAGGCTGAAGCTTTCTTT.

This clonotype has only a few counts. V and J are TRBV12-3 or TRBV12-4 and TRBJ2-1, with a possible D match to TRBD1 (8 bases). The CDR3 totals 16 residues. V was pared by 6 bases and J by 11 bases, with 26 bases between. The CDR3 region has the DNA TGTGCCAGCAGGTCCACCCCGGGACAGGCGGGGACTAAGCAGTTCTTC. It codes for CASRSTPGQAGTKQFF.

The chain is built from TRBV15 and TRBJ1-2, with 7 nucleotides matching TRBD1. Germline-derived CDR1 and CDR2 are LNHNV and YYDKDF (reference sequence). The CDR3 loop spans 13 amino acids. The V and J ends lost 3 bases and 6 bases, in that order; junction bases with no gene match: 4. CDR3 amino acids: CATSSRQGDGYTF. The CDR3 DNA is TGTGCCACCAGCAGCAGACAGGGCGATGGCTACACCTTC. Drawing the rest from reference TRBV15 and TRBJ1-2, the complete variable domain is DAMVIQNPRYQVTQFGKPVTLSCSQTLNHNVMYWYQQKSSQAPKLLFHYYDKDFNNEADTPDNFQSRRPNTSFCFLDIRSPGLGDTAMYLCATSSRQGDGYTFGSGTRLTVV.

The chain has TRBV7-2 and TRBJ2-7; D uncertain. V lost 5 bases and J lost 3, with 11 bases in between. CDR1 and CDR2 from the germline V gene are SGHTA and FQGNSA. The CDR3 has 13 residues. The CDR3: CASSPISGYEQYF. CDR3 DNA sequence: TGTGCCAGCAGCCCCATCTCGGGCTACGAGCAGTACTTC. Full variable domain (remainder filled in from reference TRBV7-2 and TRBJ2-7): GAGVSQSPSNKVTEKGKDVELRCDPISGHTALYWYRQSLGQGLEFLIYFQGNSAPDKSGLPSDRFSAERTGGSVSTLTIQRTQQEDSAVYLCASSPISGYEQYFGPGTRLTVT.

This clonotype appeared a few times. This sequence joins TRBV5-1 and TRBJ2-3; D ambiguous. This CDR3 contains 14 residues. The V and J ends lost 5 bases and 0 bases respectively, with 10 bases between them. Germline V CDR1 and CDR2: SGHRS, YFSETQ. CDR3: CASRERPSTDTQYF. DNA of the CDR3: TGCGCCAGCAGGGAACGTCCTAGCACAGATACGCAGTATTTT.

J is TRBJ2-7 and V is TRBV12-3 or TRBV12-4; the D gene could be TRBD1 or TRBD2 (5 bases each). The length of the CDR3 is 13 residues. The ends were cut back, 3 bases at V and 5 bases at J, with 11 bases in the middle. CDR3 DNA sequence: TGTGCCAGCAGTTTGGGACCCTCGAACGAGCAGTACGTC. It yields the protein CASSLGPSNEQYV.

This clonotype was picked up many times. The gene calls are TRBV5-1 and TRBJ2-1; 7 bases agree with TRBD2. Trimming cost V 4 bases and J 14 bases; bases outside gene matches: 9. This CDR3 has 12 amino acids. Germline CDR1 reads SGHRS; CDR2 reads YFSETQ. This CDR3 reads CASSLNGGMEFF. The DNA of the CDR3 is TGCGCCAGCAGCCTAAACGGGGGGATGGAGTTCTTC.

The chain carries TRBV18 and TRBJ2-7; tentative D call: TRBD2 (5 bases). Per the germline V gene, CDR1 is KGHSH and CDR2 is LQKENI. Trimming shortened V by 4 bases and J by 0 bases, and 13 bases separated the two germline ends. The CDR3 totals 15 residues. CDR3 sequence reads: CASSQGRGDSYEQYF. As DNA, the CDR3 is TGTGCCAGCTCACAGGGCCGGGGTGACTCCTACGAGCAGTACTTC. The variable domain in full, with the rest retrieved from reference TRBV18 and TRBJ2-7, is NAGVMQNPRHLVRRRGQEARLRCSPMKGHSHVYWYRQLPEEGLKFMVYLQKENIIDESGMPKERFSAEFPKEGPSILRIQQVVRGDSAAYFCASSQGRGDSYEQYFGPGTRLTVT.

In this sample, this clonotype turned up a few times. CDR3 coding DNA: TGTGCCAGCAGCTTGGATGGGGCGAGAGACACCGGGGAGCTGTTTTTT. Its protein product is CASSLDGARDTGELFF. This rearrangement joins TRBV5-4 to TRBJ2-2; a possible D gene is TRBD1 (5 bases). CDR1 and CDR2 (germline): SGHNT, YYREEE (reference sequence). This CDR3 is 16 amino acids long. V was clipped by 0 bases and J by 3 bases, with 12 bases between them.

This clonotype was counted only a few times. The chain uses TRBV6-2 or TRBV6-3 and TRBJ2-7, with 7 bases aligning to TRBD1. This CDR3 region has 16 residues. V was pared by 6 bases and J by 3 bases, with 14 bases of the junction left unmatched. The germline CDR1 and CDR2 sequences are MNHEY and SVGEGT. The CDR3 DNA sequence: TGTGCCAGCAGAGGCATCGACAGGGACGAGGACTACGAGCAGTACGTC. Its translation is CASRGIDRDEDYEQYV.

This clonotype was picked up many times. The rearrangement joins TRBV20-1 to TRBJ1-2; 7 nucleotides align to TRBD1. V trimming: 3 bases; J trimming: 4 bases; junction bases outside the gene matches: 11. Germline CDR1 DFQATT, CDR2 SNEGSKA (reference sequence). The CDR3 consists of 15 residues. CDR3 in DNA: TGCAGTGCTAGGAGAGGGGGCAGGGATACCTATGGCTACACCTTC. Translation gives CSARRGGRDTYGYTF.